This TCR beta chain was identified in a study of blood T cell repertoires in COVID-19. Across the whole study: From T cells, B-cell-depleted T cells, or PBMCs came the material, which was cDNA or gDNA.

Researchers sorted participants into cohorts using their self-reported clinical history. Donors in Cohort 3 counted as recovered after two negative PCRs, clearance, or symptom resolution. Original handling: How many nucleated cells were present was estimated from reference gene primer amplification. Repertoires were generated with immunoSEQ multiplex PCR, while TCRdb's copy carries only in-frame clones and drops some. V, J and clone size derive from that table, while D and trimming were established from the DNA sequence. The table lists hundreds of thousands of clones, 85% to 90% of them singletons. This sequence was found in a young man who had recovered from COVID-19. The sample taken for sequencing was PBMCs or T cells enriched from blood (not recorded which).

For the CDR3, the DNA is TGTGCCAGCAGCTATCTCGGAGGAGGGAACACTGAAGCTTTCTTT. Its protein product is CASSYLGGGNTEAFF. This chain joins TRBV5-4 and TRBJ1-1; D is uncertain. From germline, CDR1 is SGHNT and CDR2 YYREEE (reference sequence). The CDR3 is made up of 15 amino acids. The V gene lost 3 bases and the J gene lost 1 base, with 13 bases spanning the gap.